The 32 T cell receptor beta chains in this list originate from one sample, sequenced in a study of cytomegalovirus exposure and HLA in healthy donors. The study ran its PCR with 60 Vbeta and 13 Jbeta primers. Method: immunoSEQ multiplex PCR; TCRdb's copy keeps in-frame clones and lacks some. The table has 110,000 or so clones, about 83% seen once. Sequenced material: PBMCs. The receptors originated from a man aged 18 to 30 in good health and CMV-seronegative.

The gene calls are TRBV5-1 and TRBJ2-5; 8 bases are shared with TRBD2. V dropped 4 bases and J dropped 5; count of bases not matched to a gene: 13. Per germline, CDR1 SGHRS and CDR2 YFSETQ. The CDR3 contains 16 residues. CDR3 in DNA: TGCGCCAGCAGCCCGCTGACTAGCGCCTCTAGGGAGACCCAGTACTTC. This gives the protein CASSPLTSASRETQYF.

This sequence joins TRBV5-1 and TRBJ2-7; 10 nucleotides align to TRBD1. Germline V lookup: CDR1 SGHRS, CDR2 YFSETQ. This CDR3 region has 16 residues. The trim removed 4 bases at V and 1 base at J, leaving 8 bases unmatched. CDR3: CASSAGTGEISYEQYF. CDR3 in DNA: TGCGCCAGCAGCGCCGGGACAGGGGAAATATCCTACGAGCAGTACTTC.

As to this clone: The junction departs from germline at one end; a sequencing error may be responsible. The chain recombines TRBV14 with TRBJ2-1; no reliable D call. CDR1 is SGHDN, CDR2 FVKESK, per germline. The CDR3 has 18 residues. Written as DNA, the CDR3 is TGTGTCAGCAGCCACTTCGAACTGGGCCTGAGCTCCTACAATGAGCAGTTCTTC. Encoded protein: CVSSHFELGLSSYNEQFF.

The chain employs TRBV7-9 and TRBJ2-7, with 7 bases that match TRBD1. V shed 2 bases and J 3 bases; nucleotides not matched to a gene: 4. Germline assignment: CDR1 SEHNR and CDR2 FQNEAQ (reference sequence). CDR3 size: 14 residues. CDR3 sequence (DNA): TGTGCCAGCAGCTTACCGGCAGGGGGCTACGAGCAGTACTTC. It translates to CASSLPAGGYEQYF.

The chain couples TRBV19 to TRBJ1-5, with 7 bases lining up with TRBD1. V dropped 9 bases and J dropped 3; count of bases not matched to a gene: 14. Germline CDR1 and CDR2: LNHDA and SQIVND (reference sequence). The CDR3 is made up of 16 amino acids. Here the CDR3 reads CASYETPGQLNQPQHF. DNA for the CDR3: TGTGCCAGCTACGAAACCCCGGGACAGCTCAATCAGCCCCAGCATTTT.

The chain is built from TRBV7-2 and TRBJ1-5; 7 nucleotides match TRBD1. Germline V gene data show CDR1 as SGHTA and CDR2 as FQGNSA. Germline trimming cut 1 base from V and 2 bases from J; bases unmatched to any gene: 5. The CDR3 loop spans 16 amino acids. CDR3 sequence (DNA): TGTGCCAGCAGCTTAGTGAGGGGGCTGGGCAATCAGCCCCAGCATTTT. Its protein product is CASSLVRGLGNQPQHF.

The chain employs TRBV30 and TRBJ2-5, with D possibly matching TRBD1 (6 bases). The germline V gene has CDR1 GTSNPN and CDR2 SVGIG (reference sequence). The CDR3 totals 12 residues. Trimming took 4 bases from V and 2 from J, leaving 8 bases between them. CDR3 nucleotides: TGTGCCTGGACGGGACAACAAGAGACCCAGTACTTC. Translated: CAWTGQQETQYF.

Here the CDR3 reads CASSQVPGADQPQHF. The CDR3 bases are TGCGCCAGCAGCCAAGTCCCAGGGGCCGATCAGCCCCAGCATTTT. The chain uses TRBV4-1 and TRBJ1-5, with TRBD1 as a possible D gene (6 bases). CDR1 MGHRA and CDR2 YSYEKL come from the germline V gene. Trimming removed 1 base from V and 5 bases from J, with 12 bases in between. The CDR3 has 15 amino acids.

The rearrangement uses TRBV7-9 and TRBJ1-5, with a weak D call TRBD1 (5 bases). CDR3 length equals 16 residues. CDR1 SEHNR and CDR2 FQNEAQ come from the germline V gene (reference sequence). The V and J ends lost 5 bases and 4 bases respectively, with 18 bases between them. The CDR3 nucleotides read TGTGCCAGCAGCACTGGGAGGGGCAACATTAATCAGCCCCAGCATTTT. Translated: CASSTGRGNINQPQHF.

J is TRBJ1-3 and V is TRBV25-1; 8 bases agree with TRBD1. CDR1 and CDR2 from the germline V gene are MGHDK and SYGVNS. Losses at the gene ends were 6 bases for V and 0 bases for J; bases not matched to a gene: 4. The CDR3 totals 15 residues. CDR3 region: CASRDRVSSGNTIYF. Written as DNA, the CDR3 is TGTGCCAGCAGGGACAGGGTCAGCTCTGGAAACACCATATATTTT.

A few counts support this clone. This sequence joins TRBV5-4 and TRBJ1-1, with a possible D match to TRBD1 (5 bases). Per germline, CDR1 SGHNT and CDR2 YYREEE (reference sequence). There are 14 residues in the CDR3. V shed 2 bases and J shed 3 bases, with 11 bases lying between them. DNA of the CDR3: TGTGCCAGCAGCTTAAGTGTAGGGGACACTGAAGCTTTCTTT. Amino acids: CASSLSVGDTEAFF.

J is TRBJ2-5 and V is TRBV7-9; 7 bases match TRBD1. The DNA matches TRBJ2-7 better at its end, which makes the J call doubtful. The CDR3 totals 12 residues. Germline V gives CDR1 SEHNR, CDR2 FQNEAQ (reference sequence). CDR3 in amino acids: CASSLTGDEQYF. CDR3 nucleotides: TGTGCCAGCAGCCTCACAGGGGACGAGCAGTACTTC.

The CDR3 region is CASSSGQGINYGYTF. The CDR3 DNA reads as TGTGCCAGCAGCAGCGGACAGGGGATTAACTATGGCTACACCTTC. This rearrangement joins TRBV7-3 to TRBJ1-2; 9 nucleotides line up with TRBD1. V lost 5 bases and J lost 1; bases outside the gene matches: 5. The CDR3 has 15 amino acids. Germline V lookup: CDR1 SGHTA, CDR2 FQGTGA.

The chain has TRBV6-1 and TRBJ1-1; D not resolved. The CDR3 is 13 amino acids. Trimming removed 5 bases from V and 1 base from J, with 8 bases in between. Germline CDR1 MNHNS, CDR2 SASEGT. The CDR3 DNA follows: TGTGCCAGCAGTCACTACAAGAACACTGAAGCTTTCTTT. It specifies CASSHYKNTEAFF.

The chain recombines TRBV7-9 with TRBJ1-2, with D perhaps matching TRBD1 (6 bases). The CDR3 sequence is 12 residues long. Germline CDR1 is SEHNR and CDR2 is FQNEAQ (reference sequence). The V gene lost 5 bases and the J gene lost 8 bases, with 12 bases spanning the gap. The CDR3 DNA reads as TGTGCCAGCAGCGTACAGGGAGACGGCTACACCTTC. As protein: CASSVQGDGYTF.

The chain employs TRBV4-3 and TRBJ1-1; 10 bases map to TRBD1. The germline V gene encodes CDR1 LGHNA and CDR2 YSLEER. The CDR3 spans 15 residues. V was clipped by 5 bases and J by 2 bases; unmatched bases: 5. DNA of the CDR3: TGCGCCAGCAGCTACTGGACAGGGGGAAACACTGAAGCTTTCTTT. Translating gives CASSYWTGGNTEAFF.

V gene TRBV6-6 combines with J gene TRBJ1-1; D is perhaps TRBD1 (6 bases). This CDR3 spans 15 amino acids. CDR1 is MNHNY, CDR2 SVGAGI, per germline (reference sequence). The V end lost 7 bases, the J end lost 4 bases, and 19 bases lay between the germline ends. CDR3 nucleotides: TGTGCCAGCACCCAAGGGGCAGGGGCCGGCACTGAAGCTTTCTTT. It is translated as CASTQGAGAGTEAFF.

This rearrangement joins TRBV15 to TRBJ1-2, with a weak D call TRBD1 (6 bases). Germline V gives CDR1 LNHNV, CDR2 YYDKDF (reference sequence). CDR3 length: 14 residues. V lost 1 base, J lost 3 bases, and 9 bases lay in between. This chain's CDR3 is CATSRGGPYYGYTF. CDR3 nucleotide sequence: TGTGCCACCAGCAGAGGGGGGCCCTACTATGGCTACACCTTC. The complete variable domain, with remaining parts taken from reference TRBV15 and TRBJ1-2, reads DAMVIQNPRYQVTQFGKPVTLSCSQTLNHNVMYWYQQKSSQAPKLLFHYYDKDFNNEADTPDNFQSRRPNTSFCFLDIRSPGLGDTAMYLCATSRGGPYYGYTFGSGTRLTVV.

The chain is built from TRBV12-5 and TRBJ1-5; possible D gene TRBD1, 5 bases. V dropped 4 bases and J dropped 4 bases, with 8 bases sitting between them. In germline, CDR1 is LGHNT, CDR2 FRNRAP. The CDR3 contains 13 residues. CDR3 sequence (DNA): TGTGCTAGTGGTTCGACAGTTAATCAGCCCCAGCATTTT. It encodes CASGSTVNQPQHF.

This chain links TRBV4-1 with TRBJ2-7; TRBD2 aligns across 7 bases. CDR1 is MGHRA, CDR2 YSYEKL, per germline. The ends lost 4 bases at V and 5 bases at J; junction bases unmatched: 11. This CDR3 has 15 residues. The DNA of the CDR3 is TGCGCCAGCAGCCTCCCCGGGGGGATGGTAGACGAGCAGTACTTC. Translating gives CASSLPGGMVDEQYF.

This rearrangement joins TRBV5-6 to TRBJ2-7, with TRBD1 matching over 8 bases. The CDR3 runs 14 residues. CDR1 and CDR2 (germline): SGHDT, YYEEEE. The V and J ends lost 4 bases and 7 bases, in that order; junction bases with no gene match: 10. CDR3 amino acids: CASSQGAIRREQYF. CDR3 in DNA: TGTGCCAGCAGCCAGGGGGCAATTCGGAGGGAGCAGTACTTC.

This chain connects TRBV7-2 to TRBJ1-2; 8 bases line up with TRBD1. Trimming at V came to 6 bases and at J to 7 bases, leaving 13 bases not matched to a gene. CDR3 length: 15 amino acids. Germline V gene sequence: CDR1 SGHTA, CDR2 FQGNSA. The CDR3 region is CASSHSSGQGVGYTF. In DNA form, the CDR3 reads TGTGCCAGCAGTCACAGTTCAGGACAGGGTGTTGGCTACACCTTC.

CDR3 loop: CASSFGGDQYTEAFF. The DNA for the CDR3 is TGTGCCAGCAGCTTTGGGGGGGACCAGTACACTGAAGCTTTCTTT. The chain is built from TRBV5-4 and TRBJ1-1, with D possibly matching TRBD1 (5 bases). Trimming pared 2 bases from V and 3 bases from J, leaving 14 bases between. Germline CDR1 and CDR2: SGHNT and YYREEE (reference sequence). The CDR3 loop spans 15 amino acids.

The genes are TRBV5-1 and TRBJ2-1; 13 nucleotides align to TRBD2. The V and J ends lost 3 bases and 9 bases, in that order; junction bases with no gene match: 6. Germline CDR1 is SGHRS and CDR2 is YFSETQ. CDR3 size: 15 residues. In DNA form, the CDR3 reads TGCGCCAGCAGCTCCGGACTAGCGGGAGTTAGTGAGCAGTTCTTC. Translation gives CASSSGLAGVSEQFF. The variable domain in full, with the rest retrieved from reference TRBV5-1 and TRBJ2-1, is KAGVTQTPRYLIKTRGQQVTLSCSPISGHRSVSWYQQTPGQGLQFLFEYFSETQRNKGNFPGRFSGRQFSNSRSEMNVSTLELGDSALYLCASSSGLAGVSEQFFGPGTRLTVL.

V is TRBV11-2 and J is TRBJ2-1; 10 nucleotides align to TRBD2. The CDR3 extends over 15 amino acids. V shed 2 bases and J 8 bases; nucleotides not matched to a gene: 6. Per the germline V gene, CDR1 is SGHAT and CDR2 is FQNNGV. The CDR3 DNA sequence: TGTGCCAGCAGCTTAAGGGCTAGCGGGAGCGATGAGCAGTTCTTC. Translation: CASSLRASGSDEQFF.

V is TRBV9 and J is TRBJ2-3; TRBD2 aligns across 7 bases. V trimming: 0 bases; J trimming: 5 bases; junction bases outside the gene matches: 9. The CDR3 is 16 amino acids. CDR1 and CDR2 (germline): SGDLS, YYNGEE. The DNA for the CDR3 is TGTGCCAGCAGCGTAGCGGGAGGTGTACCCCAAGATACGCAGTATTTT. It yields the protein CASSVAGGVPQDTQYF.

This chain uses TRBV20-1 with TRBJ1-5; D is unresolved. V lost 3 bases and J 6 bases, leaving 3 bases between the germline ends. Germline V CDR1 and CDR2: DFQATT, SNEGSKA (reference sequence). This CDR3 is built from 10 residues. In DNA form, the CDR3 reads TGCAGTGCTAGTATTCAGCCCCAGCATTTT. As protein: CSASIQPQHF.

The V call is TRBV27, the J call TRBJ2-7; 7 bases agree with TRBD1. The CDR3 runs to 14 residues. Germline-derived CDR1 and CDR2 are MNHEY and SMNVEV (reference sequence). Germline trimming cut 0 bases from V and 3 bases from J; bases unmatched to any gene: 2. Here the CDR3 reads CASSLSGGGYEQYF. The CDR3 DNA sequence: TGTGCCAGCAGTTTATCAGGGGGCGGCTACGAGCAGTACTTC.

The chain uses TRBV5-8 and TRBJ2-2, with TRBD2 identical over 10 bases. The CDR3 is 16 amino acids. Germline-derived CDR1 and CDR2 are SGHTS and YDEGEE. The V and J ends lost 0 bases and 4 bases, in that order; junction bases with no gene match: 3. CDR3 sequence (DNA): TGTGCCAGCAGCTTGGAGCTAGCGGGGGTCACCGGGGAGCTGTTTTTT. Translated: CASSLELAGVTGELFF.

The chain recombines TRBV6-4 with TRBJ2-3, with TRBD2 matching over 10 bases. The length of the CDR3 is 15 residues. Germline CDR1 is MRHNA and CDR2 is SNTAGT. Germline trimming cut 3 bases from V and 3 bases from J; bases unmatched to any gene: 3. CDR3 loop: CASSEIAGGTDTQYF. The DNA of the CDR3 is TGTGCCAGCAGTGAAATAGCGGGAGGTACAGATACGCAGTATTTT.

A few counts support this clone. CDR3 in amino acids: CASTASVTDTQYF. CDR3 in DNA: TGTGCCAGCACTGCTAGCGTTACAGATACGCAGTATTTT. The gene calls are TRBV6-5 and TRBJ2-3; tentative D call: TRBD2 (6 bases). Per germline, CDR1 MNHEY and CDR2 SVGAGI. The CDR3 spans 13 residues. Trimming removed 7 bases at V and 3 bases at J, with 11 bases between.

The rearrangement joins TRBV30 to TRBJ1-4; 10 nucleotides line up with TRBD1. The CDR3 extends over 15 amino acids. J was trimmed by 6 bases and V by 2 bases; bases with no gene match: 6. Germline loops: CDR1 GTSNPN, CDR2 SVGIG (reference sequence). The CDR3 DNA is TGTGCCTGGAGTCCCCGGGACAGGGGCTATGAAAAACTGTTTTTT. Its translation: CAWSPRDRGYEKLFF.